This TCR beta chain was identified during a study of blood T cells in healthy people across ages. Study results and caveats: Measured against age, TCR beta diversity per million T cells decreased in a roughly linear manner. Aged donors had fewer naive CD4+ cells and lower diversity than long-lived donors.

With 6 bases removed from V and 5 bases from J, the gap between germline ends came to 16 bases. CDR3 length equals 15 residues. The authors ran a second PCR of about 7 to 11 cycles using a sample-barcoded 5' primer and a J-beta primer mix. Via MiXCR, TCRdb re-called the 5' RACE reads, giving one row per CDR3 protein. This table holds about 1.1 million distinct CDR3 sequences, around two fifths found once. In this sample, this clonotype turned up a few times. Antigen: not known. Sequenced: blood. This clonotype was obtained from a man younger than 35 in good health. This chain joins TRBV12-3 or TRBV12-4 and TRBJ2-2; unclear D gene. This CDR3 is CASRLQSRSTGELFF. The CDR3 nucleotides read TGTGCCAGCAGACTGCAGTCTCGGTCGACCGGGGAGCTGTTTTTT.